These T cell receptor beta chains were read from a single sample in a study of blood T cells in healthy people across ages. TCRdb reprocessed the 5' RACE reads with MiXCR, giving one entry per CDR3 protein. The table has 790,000 or so distinct CDR3 sequences, roughly three fifths seen once. The specimen sequenced was blood. Receptors were obtained from a man aged 40-55 years in good health. The CDR3 runs from the conserved cysteine through the conserved F or W.

TRBV12-3/TRBV12-4	TRBJ1-1	CASTQTGAGNTEAFF
TRBV4-2	.	CAGSQEIQETQYF
TRBV9	TRBJ1-1	CASSVVGQPEAFF
TRBV13	TRBJ2-1	CASSLATGQVNEQFF
TRBV28	TRBJ2-1	CASSLSGTGVSEQFF
TRBV20-1	TRBJ2-1	CSARPLRDRGRDEQFF
TRBV20-1	TRBJ1-6	CSALPSRGTVNSPLHF
TRBV29-1	TRBJ1-5	CSVVPGGPNQPQHF
TRBV20-1	.	CSARDSDQETQYF
TRBV29-1	TRBJ2-7	CSAADRASYEQYF
TRBV20-1	TRBJ2-4	CRFEGGENIQYF
TRBV5-1	TRBJ1-1	CASSDPGRNTEAFF
TRBV27	TRBJ2-7	CAGSLEARIYEQYF
TRBV10-3	TRBJ2-3	CAISEPSTDTQYF